This passage covers 15 T cell receptor beta chains from one sample sequenced in a study of blood T cell repertoires in COVID-19. Profiled with immunoSEQ multiplex PCR; TCRdb holds only in-frame clones, not every one. The sample has about 160,000 clones; 85% are singletons. Sequenced input: peripheral blood. These receptor sequences come from a man aged 35-49 years with acute or convalescent COVID-19.

This clone came up many times. This rearrangement joins TRBV7-7 to TRBJ2-5; 13 positions agree with TRBD2. Losses at the gene ends were 5 bases for V and 5 bases for J; bases not matched to a gene: 8. The CDR3 runs to 16 residues. Germline values: CDR1 SSHAT, CDR2 FNYEAQ (reference sequence). The CDR3 DNA sequence: TGTGCCAGCAGCCCGGGGACTAGCGGGGAGGAGGAGACCCAGTACTTC. Encoded protein: CASSPGTSGEEETQYF. Variable domain in full (rest from reference TRBV7-7 and TRBJ2-5): GAGVSQSPRYKVTKRGQDVTLRCDPISSHATLYWYQQALGQGPEFLTYFNYEAQPDKSGLPSDRFSAERPEGSISTLTIQRTEQRDSAMYRCASSPGTSGEEETQYFGPGTRLLVL.

CDR3 amino acids: CASSYNRGGRSYEQYF. DNA for the CDR3: TGTGCCAGCAGTTACAATCGGGGGGGCAGGTCCTACGAGCAGTACTTC. The gene calls are TRBV6-2 or TRBV6-3 and TRBJ2-7; 8 positions agree with TRBD2. Unmatched junction bases numbered 7, after V lost 2 bases and J lost 1 base. The CDR3 spans 16 residues. The V gene's germline CDR1 is MNHEY and CDR2 SVGEGT.

The rearrangement uses TRBV19 and TRBJ2-7; D may be TRBD2 (6 bases). The CDR3 has 15 amino acids. Trimming took 6 bases from V and 0 from J, leaving 15 bases between them. CDR1 and CDR2 from the germline V gene are LNHDA and SQIVND (reference sequence). CDR3 sequence (DNA): TGTGCCAGTAGCCGGGGGTTCCTGAGCTCCTACGAGCAGTACTTC. The encoded protein is CASSRGFLSSYEQYF.

The gene calls are TRBV5-1 and TRBJ2-1; 10 nucleotides agree with TRBD2. Germline loops: CDR1 SGHRS, CDR2 YFSETQ. This CDR3 comprises 15 residues. J gave up 4 bases and V 4 bases, and 5 bases lay outside the gene matches. CDR3 sequence reads: CASSRPSGGYNEQFF. As DNA, the CDR3 is TGCGCCAGCAGCCGCCCTAGCGGGGGTTACAATGAGCAGTTCTTC.

The chain employs TRBV6-5 and TRBJ1-2; 7 positions match TRBD1. The CDR3 has 15 amino acids. The germline CDR1 and CDR2 sequences are MNHEY and SVGAGI. Trimming removed 7 bases from V and 6 bases from J; junction bases left unmatched: 14. This CDR3 is CASIRSDRAGDGYTF. CDR3 DNA sequence: TGTGCCAGCATCAGAAGCGACAGGGCCGGAGATGGCTACACCTTC.

The chain carries TRBV5-3 and TRBJ1-2, with a possible D match to TRBD1 (6 bases). TRBV5-3 is placed among ORFs of uncertain function. Trimming left V 4 bases short and J 3 bases short, with 13 bases between. The CDR3 spans 14 residues. As DNA, the CDR3 is TGTGCCAGAAGCCCGCGAACAGGGTACTATGGCTACACCTTC. This gives the protein CARSPRTGYYGYTF.

The chain links TRBV19 to TRBJ1-2; D unclear. Trimming cost V 4 bases and J 8 bases, with 14 bases left between them. The CDR3 contains 13 residues. Per the germline V gene, CDR1 is LNHDA and CDR2 is SQIVND (reference sequence). The CDR3 loop is CASSRGERYGYTF. DNA for the CDR3: TGTGCCAGTAGTAGAGGAGAACGGTACGGCTACACCTTC. The entire variable domain, with the rest obtained from reference TRBV19 and TRBJ1-2, is as follows: DGGITQSPKYLFRKEGQNVTLSCEQNLNHDAMYWYRQDPGQGLRLIYYSQIVNDFQKGDIAEGYSVSREKKESFPLTVTSAQKNPTAFYLCASSRGERYGYTFGSGTRLTVV.

The gene calls are TRBV6-5 and TRBJ2-3, with 10 positions matching TRBD1. V was clipped by 2 bases and J by 3 bases; unmatched bases: 2. The germline V gene encodes CDR1 MNHEY and CDR2 SVGAGI. This CDR3 has 15 residues. The CDR3 loop is CASSYRTGGTDTQYF. As DNA, the CDR3 is TGTGCCAGCAGTTACAGGACAGGGGGGACAGATACGCAGTATTTT.

This chain uses TRBV25-1 with TRBJ2-5; TRBD2 agrees at 7 bases. From germline, CDR1 is MGHDK and CDR2 SYGVNS. There are 14 residues in the CDR3. The ends lost 8 bases at V and 1 base at J; junction bases unmatched: 7. The CDR3 DNA follows: TGTGCCAGCTCCGGGCGCGGGGGCCAAGAGACCCAGTACTTC. Its translation is CASSGRGGQETQYF.

This clone showed up just a few times. This chain joins TRBV7-9 and TRBJ2-1, with 9 bases fitting TRBD2. CDR3 length: 17 residues. V trimming: 0 bases; J trimming: 7 bases; junction bases outside the gene matches: 10. Germline assignment: CDR1 SEHNR and CDR2 FQNEAQ (reference sequence). This chain's CDR3 is CASSLATSGSSRNEQFF. The DNA of the CDR3 is TGTGCCAGCAGCTTAGCGACTAGCGGAAGTTCGAGGAATGAGCAGTTCTTC.

The chain employs TRBV7-6 and TRBJ2-1; TRBD2 aligns across 8 bases. Germline loops: CDR1 SGHVS, CDR2 FNYEAQ. V gave up 0 bases and J gave up 0 bases; unmatched junction bases: 4. This CDR3 contains 17 residues. The CDR3 DNA sequence: TGTGCCAGCAGCTTAGCGTTAGCGGGAAGCTCCTACAATGAGCAGTTCTTC. It encodes CASSLALAGSSYNEQFF.

The chain is built from TRBV29-1 and TRBJ1-2; D remains ambiguous. Per germline, CDR1 SQVTM and CDR2 ANQGSEA. Trimming shortened V by 5 bases and J by 6 bases, and 10 bases separated the two germline ends. There are 11 residues in the CDR3. Here the CDR3 DNA reads TGCAGCGTTATGGTCCCGGATGGCTACACCTTC. As protein: CSVMVPDGYTF.

The V gene is TRBV7-9, the J gene TRBJ2-1; the match to TRBD1 covers 8 bases. Germline CDR1 and CDR2: SEHNR and FQNEAQ (reference sequence). This CDR3 contains 14 residues. Losses at the gene ends were 7 bases for V and 7 bases for J; bases not matched to a gene: 9. CDR3 residues: CASIRGHQLNEQFF. CDR3 bases: TGTGCCAGCATCAGGGGGCATCAATTGAATGAGCAGTTCTTC.

This chain links TRBV28 with TRBJ2-7; D remains unclear. The germline V gene encodes CDR1 MDHEN and CDR2 SYDVKM. The CDR3 has 13 residues. V gave up 3 bases and J gave up 7 bases, with 13 bases separating them. This CDR3 is CASSFPLGSEQYF. CDR3 coding DNA: TGTGCCAGCAGTTTCCCCCTAGGATCTGAGCAGTACTTC. Filled out from reference TRBV28 and TRBJ2-7, the complete variable domain reads DVKVTQSSRYLVKRTGEKVFLECVQDMDHENMFWYRQDPGLGLRLIYFSYDVKMKEKGDIPEGYSVSREKKERFSLILESASTNQTSMYLCASSFPLGSEQYFGPGTRLTVT.

This chain joins TRBV28 and TRBJ2-7; 7 bases are shared with TRBD2. The CDR3 has 16 residues. Trimming cost V 3 bases and J 7 bases; bases outside gene matches: 15. Germline V lookup: CDR1 MDHEN, CDR2 SYDVKM. The CDR3 is CASSFIFRGVEREQYF. DNA of the CDR3: TGTGCCAGCAGTTTTATATTCCGGGGGGTTGAAAGGGAGCAGTACTTC.